The clone carrying this TCR beta chain was found a few times. Replicate PCRs run on sorted subsets employed 200 to 250 ng DNA, approximately 30,000 T cell genomes. Only in-frame clones appear in the TCRdb table, and some are missing; sequencing was by immunoSEQ multiplex PCR. The sample lists some 1 million clones, about 70% occurring once. The data were taken from a study of shared clonotypes between healthy human individuals. CDR3 size: 13 residues. Germline CDR1 is WSHSY and CDR2 is SAAADI. V trimming: 11 bases; J trimming: 12 bases; junction bases outside the gene matches: 12. The chain carries TRBV10-2 and TRBJ1-6; 8 bases line up with TRBD1. Material: memory CD4+ T cells sorted from blood. Noted subset: CD45RA-negative fraction. The TCR was taken from a man younger than 35 in good health. The CDR3 sequence is CAAGGRGRGPLHF. The CDR3 DNA sequence: TGCGCCGCGGGGGGCAGGGGGCGAGGACCCCTCCACTTT.